This T cell receptor (beta chain) was profiled in a study of identical twins. Trimming cost V 0 bases and J 6 bases, with 9 bases left between them. The CDR3 extends over 13 amino acids. The germline V gene has CDR1 LNHNV and CDR2 YYDKDF (reference sequence). The cDNA had a unique molecular identifier and a template-switch universal primer site. TCRdb re-called the 5' RACE reads through MiXCR, storing one row per CDR3 protein. The data hold about 530,000 distinct CDR3 sequences, with 20% to 25% observed a single time. Findings and caveats of the study: Out-of-frame alpha sequences common to twins exhibited a surplus of low generation probability. Models came in too low on out-of-frame TCR alpha sharing in monozygotic twins.

This clonotype was observed a few times. The antigen is unknown. The same data also contributed to another study, on yellow fever vaccine responses in identical twins.

Sequenced input: CD4+ T cells sorted from blood. The chain employs TRBV15 and TRBJ2-7; no definite D call. The clonotype originates from a woman under 30 in good health. This CDR3 reads CATSRDRWSEQYF. In nucleotides, the CDR3 is TGTGCCACCAGCAGAGACAGATGGAGCGAGCAGTACTTC.